This T cell receptor (beta chain) emerged from a study of cytomegalovirus exposure and HLA in healthy donors. Points from the study as a whole: In a later analysis, V- and J-gene trimming of beta chains associated with a DCLRE1C missense variant, replicated independently. Sequencing depth roughly uniform across donors was assumed in presence/absence analyses.

13 Jbeta primers and 60 Vbeta primers were used for the PCR. This table comes from immunoSEQ multiplex PCR, and its TCRdb copy is limited to in-frame clones, with some not included. The table includes some 200,000 clones, over 65% detected once. On this clone itself: The antigen is unknown.

From germline, CDR1 is MNHNS and CDR2 SASEGT. Trimming took off 1 base at V and 4 bases at J, with 20 bases between the two ends. The CDR3 contains 18 residues. The genes are TRBV6-1 and TRBJ1-5; D is possibly TRBD1 (6 bases). The clonotype originates from a man between 35 and 55 years old in good health and CMV-seronegative. Input material: PBMCs. This chain's CDR3 is CASSEVGGARGFNQPQHF. The CDR3 bases are TGTGCCAGCAGTGAAGTTGGGGGGGCCAGGGGATTTAATCAGCCCCAGCATTTT.